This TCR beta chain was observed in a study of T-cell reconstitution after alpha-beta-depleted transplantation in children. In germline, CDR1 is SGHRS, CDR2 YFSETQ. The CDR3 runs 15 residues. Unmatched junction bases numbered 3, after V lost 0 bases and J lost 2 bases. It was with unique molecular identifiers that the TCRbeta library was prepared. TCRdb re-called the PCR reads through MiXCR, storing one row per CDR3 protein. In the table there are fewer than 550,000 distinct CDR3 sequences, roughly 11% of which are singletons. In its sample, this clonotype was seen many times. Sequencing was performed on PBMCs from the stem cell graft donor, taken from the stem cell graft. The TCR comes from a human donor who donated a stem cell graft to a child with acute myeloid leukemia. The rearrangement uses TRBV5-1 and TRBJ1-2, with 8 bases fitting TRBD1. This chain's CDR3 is CASSLGDRSNYGYTF. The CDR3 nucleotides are TGCGCCAGCAGCTTGGGGGACAGGTCAAACTATGGCTACACCTTC. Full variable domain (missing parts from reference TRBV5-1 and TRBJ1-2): KAGVTQTPRYLIKTRGQQVTLSCSPISGHRSVSWYQQTPGQGLQFLFEYFSETQRNKGNFPGRFSGRQFSNSRSEMNVSTLELGDSALYLCASSLGDRSNYGYTFGSGTRLTVV.